The source of this TCR beta chain is a study of T cells in Graves' hyperthyroidism and ophthalmopathy. The V end lost 4 bases, the J end lost 5 bases, and 16 bases lay between the germline ends. The CDR3 covers 15 residues. Germline assignment: CDR1 KGHDR and CDR2 SFDVKD. Regions amplified from RNA transcripts were the TCR beta CDR3 regions. In the first-round RT-PCR of the TCR CDR3, the HTBI primer set was used. A single record per CDR3 protein comes from TCRdb applying MiXCR to the multiplex PCR reads. This sample has approximately 700,000 distinct CDR3 sequences, with less than 45% found just once. Concerning this clonotype: Its antigen remains unknown.

Findings of the study overall: Blood also showed most of the thyroid clonotypes that were expanded above 0.001.

The chain links TRBV24-1 to TRBJ1-1; tentative D call: TRBD1 (6 bases). The sequencing sample was made of peripheral blood or thyroid tissue (not recorded which). The TCR sequence derives from an adult man with Graves' disease, either hyperthyroidism or ophthalmopathy (not recorded which). Here the CDR3 DNA reads TGTGCCACCAGTGACCCGGACAGCCCCGCAACTGAAGCTTTCTTT. Its translation is CATSDPDSPATEAFF.